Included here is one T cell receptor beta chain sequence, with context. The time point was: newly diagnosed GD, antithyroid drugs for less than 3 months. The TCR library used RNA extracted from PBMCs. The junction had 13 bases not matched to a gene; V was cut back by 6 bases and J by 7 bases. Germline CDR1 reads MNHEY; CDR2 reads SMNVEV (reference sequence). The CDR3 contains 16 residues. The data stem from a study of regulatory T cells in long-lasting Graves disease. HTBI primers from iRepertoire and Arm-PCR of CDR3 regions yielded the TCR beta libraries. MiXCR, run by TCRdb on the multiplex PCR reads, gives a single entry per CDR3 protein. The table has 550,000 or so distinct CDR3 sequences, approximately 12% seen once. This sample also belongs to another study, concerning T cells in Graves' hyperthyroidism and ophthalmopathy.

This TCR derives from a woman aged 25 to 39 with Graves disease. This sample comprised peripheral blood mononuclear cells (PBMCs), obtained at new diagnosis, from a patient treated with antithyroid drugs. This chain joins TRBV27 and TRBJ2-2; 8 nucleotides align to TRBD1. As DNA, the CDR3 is TGTGCCAGCAGCTCTGAACAGGGGGATCTCGGCGGGGAGCTGTTTTTT. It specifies CASSSEQGDLGGELFF.